The clone carrying this TCR beta chain was counted only a few times. The antigen is undetermined. This record belongs to a study of regulatory T cells in long-lasting Graves disease. Study-level results: Persistent patients had a count of shared public clonotypes (approximately 2,800) that exceeded that of new patients (about 970). Possibly, accuracy suffered from the small sample size.

CDR3-region Arm-PCR and iRepertoire HTBI primers produced the TCR beta libraries. TCRdb re-derived calls from the multiplex PCR reads in MiXCR, one entry per CDR3 protein. The profile covers 440,000 or so distinct CDR3 sequences, with 15% to 20% appearing a single time and roughly 10% taken by the ten largest. Time point given: newly diagnosed GD, antithyroid drugs for less than 3 months. PBMC-derived RNA was used for the TCR library. The CDR3 is made up of 16 amino acids. V was clipped by 2 bases and J by 1 base, with 9 bases between them. In germline, CDR1 is LNHDA, CDR2 SQIVND (reference sequence). These same data were also listed under a study on T cells in Graves' hyperthyroidism and ophthalmopathy.

This sample comprised peripheral blood mononuclear cells (PBMCs), obtained at new diagnosis, from a patient treated with antithyroid drugs. V and J are TRBV19 and TRBJ2-6, with D unresolved. The TCR originated in a woman aged 30 to 39 with Graves disease. The CDR3 is CASSIRRDSGANVLTF. CDR3 nucleotide sequence: TGTGCCAGTAGTATACGAAGGGATTCTGGGGCCAACGTCCTGACTTTC.